Listed below are T cell receptor beta chains from one sample, sequenced in a study of beta chain features in type 1 diabetes. TCRdb's copy holds only in-frame clones and misses some; the assay was immunoSEQ multiplex PCR. This sample carries some 150,000 clones, over 9.5% of them seen once, and the ten largest clones take under 1.5%. Source material: naive CD4+ T cells from blood. The receptor set was obtained from a man between 18 and 29 years old in good health. CDR3s include the opening cysteine and the closing phenylalanine or tryptophan. A D gene is named only where the DNA matches it firmly. Size is omitted from some rows. Given values are once, few, many or a class for expanded clones.

size | J | D | V | DNA | CDR3
. | TRBJ2-5 | TRBD1 | TRBV7-3 | TGTGCCAGCAGCTCCATCGGGACAGGGGGAGAGACCCAGTACTTC | CASSSIGTGGETQYF
. | TRBJ1-2 | . | TRBV27 | TGTGCCAGCAGTTTGGTCCAGAACTATGGCTACACCTTC | CASSLVQNYGYTF
few | TRBJ1-4 | . | TRBV6-6 | TGTGCCAGCAGTCGGGGGGGGGTTTATGAAAAACTGTTTTTT | CASSRGGVYEKLFF
. | TRBJ2-1 | . | TRBV5-1 | TGCGCCAGCAGCTTAGGACAGACGAGCTCCTACAATGAGCAGTTCTTC | CASSLGQTSSYNEQFF
few | TRBJ2-7 | TRBD2 | TRBV18 | TGTGCCAGCTCACCAGCGGCGGGGGTAACCTACGAGCAGTACTTC | CASSPAAGVTYEQYF
. | TRBJ2-5 | TRBD2 | TRBV5-6 | TGTGCCAGCAGCCATTACCGGGGGGGCTTAGAGACCCAGTACTTC | CASSHYRGGLETQYF
. | TRBJ1-1 | . | TRBV7-9 | TGTGCCAGCAGCAGAAGAGGCGGATCGAACACTGAAGCTTTCTTT | CASSRRGGSNTEAFF
few | TRBJ2-7 | TRBD1 | TRBV6-5 | TGTGCCAGCAGTCCCGCGGGACAGGTCTACGAGCAGTACTTC | CASSPAGQVYEQYF
. | TRBJ2-3 | TRBD2 | TRBV4-2 | TGTGCCAGCAGCCAAGAGACTAGCGGGGGTGATACGCAGTATTTT | CASSQETSGGDTQYF
few | TRBJ2-3 | TRBD2 | TRBV5-4 | TGTGCCAGCAGCGGCGGGGGGAGTCTGAAAGATACGCAGTATTTT | CASSGGGSLKDTQYF
many | TRBJ1-1 | . | TRBV30 | TGTGCCTGGAGTGGCTCTGGCAGTGAAGCTTTCTTT | CAWSGSGSEAFF
. | TRBJ2-5 | TRBD2 | TRBV10-3 | TGTGCCATCAGTGAGACAGGGACTAGCGGGGGGGCCCAGACCCAGTACTTC | CAISETGTSGGAQTQYF
. | TRBJ2-7 | . | TRBV4-1 | TGCGCCAGCAGCCAAGATGGAGTACCCTACGAGCAGTACTTC | CASSQDGVPYEQYF
few | TRBJ2-5 | TRBD1 | TRBV5-1 | TGCGCCAGCAGCTTGGCCAACAGGGGAATCAGGGAGACCCAGTACTTC | CASSLANRGIRETQYF
. | TRBJ2-1 | TRBD2 | TRBV6-6 | TGTGCCAGCAGTTACTCGACCTCAGCGGGGGACCCGCGGCAGTTCTTC | CASSYSTSAGDPRQFF
. | TRBJ2-6 | TRBD1 | TRBV5-1 | TGCGCCAGCAGCTCGGGACAGGGGTCTGGCGGGGCCAACGTCCTGACTTTC | CASSSGQGSGGANVLTF
. | TRBJ1-2 | TRBD1 | TRBV5-1 | TGCGCCAGCAGCTTAGGGACAGGGGTTGGCTACACCTTC | CASSLGTGVGYTF
few | TRBJ1-1 | TRBD1 | TRBV10-3 | TGTGCCATCAGTGAGTCTAGTGCAGGGGGCACTGAAGCTTTCTTT | CAISESSAGGTEAFF
. | TRBJ2-1 | . | TRBV21-1 | TGTGCCAAGGGACAGCGGGTAGCGGGGGGCCAGAGCTCCTACAATGAGCAGTTCTTC | CAKGQRVAGGQSSYNEQFF
. | TRBJ1-2 | . | TRBV5-4 | TGTGCCAGCAGCTTGAACAGCTATGGCTACACCTTC | CASSLNSYGYTF
. | TRBJ1-3 | TRBD1 | TRBV6-1 | TGTGCCAGCCGCTCGACAGGGAGCTCTGGAAACACCATATATTTT | CASRSTGSSGNTIYF
. | TRBJ2-1 | TRBD1 | TRBV5-1 | TGCGCCAGCAGCCCTATGACAGGGACCAATGAGCAGTTCTTC | CASSPMTGTNEQFF
few | TRBJ2-7 | . | TRBV6-6 | TGTGCCAGCAGTTATGGCGGGGTCTCCTACGAGCAGTACTTC | CASSYGGVSYEQYF
many | TRBJ2-7 | . | TRBV28 | TGTGCCAGCAGTCCTGACAGGAGACTCTACGAGCAGTACTTC | CASSPDRRLYEQYF
few | TRBJ2-1 | TRBD2 | TRBV6-5 | TGTGCCAGCAGTTCGCTGGCGGGGGGGCCCTACAATGAGCAGTTCTTC | CASSSLAGGPYNEQFF
. | TRBJ2-1 | . | TRBV20-1 | TGCAGTGCTCTAAGGGGTAATGAGCAGTTCTTC | CSALRGNEQFF
few | TRBJ2-3 | . | TRBV9 | TGTGCCAGCGGTTCAGGAGGGGCTAGCACAGATACGCAGTATTTT | CASGSGGASTDTQYF
. | TRBJ2-1 | TRBD2 | TRBV5-1 | TGCGCCAGCACCCGACTAGCGGGGGTTGAGGATGAGCAGTTCTTC | CASTRLAGVEDEQFF
. | TRBJ2-1 | TRBD2 | TRBV18 | TGTGCCAGCTCACAGGGAGCGGGGGTATACAATGAGCAGTTCTTC | CASSQGAGVYNEQFF
few | TRBJ2-5 | TRBD1 | TRBV5-8 | TGTGCCAGCAGCTCGGACAGGGGGCAAGAGACCCAGTACTTC | CASSSDRGQETQYF
few | TRBJ2-1 | . | TRBV11-3 | TGTGCCAGCAGCTCCAGCGTCCCTGGCGATGAGCAGTTCTTC | CASSSSVPGDEQFF
. | TRBJ1-1 | . | TRBV7-9 | TGTGCCAGCAGCCCCGGACAGAACACTGAAGCTTTCTTT | CASSPGQNTEAFF
few | TRBJ1-5 | TRBD1 | TRBV5-5 | TGTGCCAGCAGCAAGGACAGGGATCAGCCCCAGCATTTT | CASSKDRDQPQHF
. | TRBJ2-3 | TRBD1 | TRBV6-4 | TGTGCCAGCAGTACAGGGGGCGCAGATACGCAGTATTTT | CASSTGGADTQYF
once | TRBJ2-5 | TRBD1 | TRBV5-1 | TGCGCCAGCAGCCCGGTGGAACAGGGGTCAAAGACCCAGTACTTC | CASSPVEQGSKTQYF
. | TRBJ1-6 | TRBD1 | TRBV7-8 | TGTGCCAGCAGCAAGGGACAGGGGTTGTATTCACCCCTCCACTTT | CASSKGQGLYSPLHF
. | TRBJ1-5 | . | TRBV6-1 | TGTGCCAGCAGTGAATCCCCCCTAGAGCCCCAGCATTTT | CASSESPLEPQHF
. | TRBJ2-2 | TRBD1 | TRBV11-3 | TGTGCCAGCAGCCCCGGGACAGGGGCCCCTCCCGGGGAGCTGTTTTTT | CASSPGTGAPPGELFF
few | TRBJ2-7 | TRBD2 | TRBV11-3 | TGTGCCAGCAGCCAGCGGCGGCTAGCGGGGGACTACGAGCAGTACTTC | CASSQRRLAGDYEQYF
few | TRBJ1-6 | . | TRBV7-2 | TGTGCCATCGTGCGGTCGAGCTCCTATAATTCACCCCTCCACTTT | CAIVRSSSYNSPLHF
. | TRBJ2-2 | TRBD2 | TRBV6-6 | TGTGCCAGCATGGGGGGGATCACCGGGGAGCTGTTTTTT | CASMGGITGELFF
. | TRBJ2-1 | . | TRBV29-1 | TGCAGCGTTCTTAAAGGAGTAGCCTACAATGAGCAGTTCTTC | CSVLKGVAYNEQFF
. | TRBJ2-3 | TRBD1 | TRBV6-4 | TGTGCCAGCAGTGACAGGGGGCTGGCCACAGATACGCAGTATTTT | CASSDRGLATDTQYF
few | TRBJ1-5 | . | TRBV18 | TGTGCCAGCTCACAATCCGGGTCGAATCAGCCCCAGCATTTT | CASSQSGSNQPQHF
few | TRBJ2-7 | TRBD1 | TRBV5-1 | TGCGCCAGCAGGGGACAGGGGGCGACCTACGAGCAGTACTTC | CASRGQGATYEQYF
. | TRBJ1-1 | . | TRBV6-5 | TGTGCCAGCAGTTATGGCTGGGCAAACACTGAAGCTTTCTTT | CASSYGWANTEAFF
. | TRBJ2-3 | . | TRBV9 | TGTGCCAGCAGCTCCATCTTAGACTCCGATACGCAGTATTTT | CASSSILDSDTQYF
. | TRBJ2-7 | . | TRBV6-5 | TGTGCCAGCAAAAATCAGGTCAGCTCCTACGAGCAGTACTTC | CASKNQVSSYEQYF